The following is a T cell receptor (beta chain) sequence with its context. The antigen is not known. This sample was included in a study of T cells in localized non-small cell lung cancer. General study points: The greatest T cell clonality was found in uninvolved adjacent lung (higher than in tumor). Detection in adjacent lung was observed for a median around 50 of the top 100 tumor clones.

Measured with immunoSEQ multiplex PCR; TCRdb has only the in-frame clones, and not every one. This sample has tens of thousands of clones; around four fifths occur once, and the top ten carry 13%. V lost 7 bases to trimming and J lost 2 bases; unmatched junction nucleotides: 6. Looked up from germline, CDR1 is SGHNT and CDR2 is YYREEE (reference sequence). This CDR3 is 14 amino acids long. The TCR originated in a female donor over 55 with stage I lung adenocarcinoma. The chain uses TRBV5-4 and TRBJ1-2; 9 bases are a match to TRBD1. The input for sequencing was peripheral blood, taken before any cancer treatment. For the CDR3, the DNA is TGTGCCAGCGGACAGGGGAGCTGGAACTATGGCTACACCTTC. Translation gives CASGQGSWNYGYTF.